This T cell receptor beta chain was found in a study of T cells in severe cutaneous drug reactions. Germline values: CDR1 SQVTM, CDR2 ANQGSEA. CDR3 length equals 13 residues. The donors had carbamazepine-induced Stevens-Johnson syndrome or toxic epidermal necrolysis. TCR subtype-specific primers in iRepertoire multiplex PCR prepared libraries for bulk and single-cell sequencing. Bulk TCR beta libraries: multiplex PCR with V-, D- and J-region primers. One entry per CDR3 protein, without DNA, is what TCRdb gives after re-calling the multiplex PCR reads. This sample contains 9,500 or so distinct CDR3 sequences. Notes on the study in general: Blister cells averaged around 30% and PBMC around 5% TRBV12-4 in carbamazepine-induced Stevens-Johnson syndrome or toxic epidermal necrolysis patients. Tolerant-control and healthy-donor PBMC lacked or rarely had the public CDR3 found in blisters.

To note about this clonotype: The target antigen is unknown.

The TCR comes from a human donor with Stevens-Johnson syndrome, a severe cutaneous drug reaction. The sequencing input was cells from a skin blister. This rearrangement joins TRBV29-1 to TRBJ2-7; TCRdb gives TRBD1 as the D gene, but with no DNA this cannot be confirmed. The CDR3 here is CSVATGAYDEQYF.